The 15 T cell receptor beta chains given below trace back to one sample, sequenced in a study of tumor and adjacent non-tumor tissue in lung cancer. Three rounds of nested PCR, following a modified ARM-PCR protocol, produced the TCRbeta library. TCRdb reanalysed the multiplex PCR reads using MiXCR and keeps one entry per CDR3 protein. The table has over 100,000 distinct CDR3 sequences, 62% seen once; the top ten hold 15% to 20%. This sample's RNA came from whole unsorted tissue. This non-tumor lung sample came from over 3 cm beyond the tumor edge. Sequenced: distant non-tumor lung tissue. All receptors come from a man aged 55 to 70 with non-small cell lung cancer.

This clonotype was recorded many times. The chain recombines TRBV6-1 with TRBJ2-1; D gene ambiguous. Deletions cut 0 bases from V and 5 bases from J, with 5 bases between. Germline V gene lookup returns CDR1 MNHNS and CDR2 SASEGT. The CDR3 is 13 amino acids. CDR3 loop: CASSEASHNEQFF. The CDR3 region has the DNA TGTGCCAGCAGTGAAGCTAGCCACAATGAGCAGTTCTTC.

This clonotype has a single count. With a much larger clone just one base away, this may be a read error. The CDR3 is CASSQQGPVDTEAFF. The CDR3 nucleotides are TGTGCCAGCAGCCAACAGGGGCCGGTGGACACTGAAGCTTTCTTT. V usage is TRBV5-6 and J usage is TRBJ1-1; 7 nucleotides match TRBD1. Trimming took 4 bases from V and 3 from J; bases not matched to a gene: 9. From germline, CDR1 is SGHDT and CDR2 YYEEEE. This CDR3 is 15 amino acids long.

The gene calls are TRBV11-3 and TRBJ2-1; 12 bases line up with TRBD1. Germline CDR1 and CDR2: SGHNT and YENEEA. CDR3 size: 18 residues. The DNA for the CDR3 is TGTGCTTGCAGCGTAGAATTCCCTGGGGGACAGGGGGCCCATGAGCAGTTCTTC. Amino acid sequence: CACSVEFPGGQGAHEQFF.

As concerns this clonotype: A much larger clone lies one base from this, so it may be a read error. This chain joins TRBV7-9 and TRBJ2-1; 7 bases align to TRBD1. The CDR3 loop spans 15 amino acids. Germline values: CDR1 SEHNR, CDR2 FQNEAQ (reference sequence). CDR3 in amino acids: CASSSQGVPPALGSF. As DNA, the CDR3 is TGTGCCAGCAGCTCGCAGGGGGTGCCCCCTGCCTTGGGGTCCTTC.

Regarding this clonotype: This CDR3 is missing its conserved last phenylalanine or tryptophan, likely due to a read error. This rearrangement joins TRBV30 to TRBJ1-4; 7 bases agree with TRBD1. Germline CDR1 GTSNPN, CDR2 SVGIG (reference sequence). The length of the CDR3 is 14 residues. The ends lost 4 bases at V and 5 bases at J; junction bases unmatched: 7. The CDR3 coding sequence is TGTGCCTGGACTAACTCGGACAGGAATGAAAAACTGTTTTTA. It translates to CAWTNSDRNEKLFL.

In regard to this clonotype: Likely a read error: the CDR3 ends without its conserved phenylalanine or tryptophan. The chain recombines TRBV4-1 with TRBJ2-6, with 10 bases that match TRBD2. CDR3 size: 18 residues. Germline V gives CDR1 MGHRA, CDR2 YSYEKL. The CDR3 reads CASSPLAGEHSGVNALTS. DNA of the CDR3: TGCGCCAGCAGCCCCCTAGCGGGGGAGCACTCTGGGGTCAACGCCCTGACTTCC.

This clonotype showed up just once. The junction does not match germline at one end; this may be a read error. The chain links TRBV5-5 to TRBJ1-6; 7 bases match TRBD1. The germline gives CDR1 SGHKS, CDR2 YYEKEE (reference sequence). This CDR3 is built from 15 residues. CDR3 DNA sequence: TGTGCCAACAGCCTTAGACAGGGACCTAATTCACCCCTCCGCTTT. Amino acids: CANSLRQGPNSPLRF.

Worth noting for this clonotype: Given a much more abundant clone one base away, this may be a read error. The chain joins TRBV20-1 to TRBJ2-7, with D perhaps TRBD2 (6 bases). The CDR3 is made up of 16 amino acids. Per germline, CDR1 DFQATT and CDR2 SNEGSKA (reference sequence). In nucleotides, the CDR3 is TGCAATGCTAGAGATGGGGGGACCCATCCTACGGGAGAGCAGTACTTC. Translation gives CNARDGGTHPTGEQYF.

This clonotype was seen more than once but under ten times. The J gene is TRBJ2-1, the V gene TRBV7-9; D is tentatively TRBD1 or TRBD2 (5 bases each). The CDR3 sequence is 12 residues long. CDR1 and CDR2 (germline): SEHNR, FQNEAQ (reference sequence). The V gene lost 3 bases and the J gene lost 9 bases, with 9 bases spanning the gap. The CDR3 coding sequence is TGTGCCAGCAGCTTGGGACCAGGTGAGCAGTTCTTC. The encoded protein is CASSLGPGEQFF.

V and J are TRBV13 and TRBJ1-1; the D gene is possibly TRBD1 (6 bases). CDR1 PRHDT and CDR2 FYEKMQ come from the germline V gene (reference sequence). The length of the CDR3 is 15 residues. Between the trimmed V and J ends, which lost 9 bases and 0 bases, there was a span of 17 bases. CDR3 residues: CARRQDRVMNTEAFF. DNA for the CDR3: TGTGCCAGGAGACAGGACAGAGTTATGAACACTGAAGCTTTCTTT. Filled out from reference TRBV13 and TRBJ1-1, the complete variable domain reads AAGVIQSPRHLIKEKRETATLKCYPIPRHDTVYWYQQGPGQDPQFLISFYEKMQSDKGSIPDRFSAQQFSDYHSELNMSSLELGDSALYFCARRQDRVMNTEAFFGQGTRLTVV.

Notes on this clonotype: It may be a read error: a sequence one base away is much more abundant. For the CDR3, the DNA is TGTGCCAGCACTCTACTGGGTGCCGGGGAGCTGTTTTTT. It encodes CASTLLGAGELFF. The chain links TRBV6-6 to TRBJ2-2; no reliable D call. Germline V CDR1 and CDR2: MNHNY, SVGAGI (reference sequence). This CDR3 region has 13 residues. V dropped 7 bases and J dropped 6 bases, with 12 bases sitting between them.

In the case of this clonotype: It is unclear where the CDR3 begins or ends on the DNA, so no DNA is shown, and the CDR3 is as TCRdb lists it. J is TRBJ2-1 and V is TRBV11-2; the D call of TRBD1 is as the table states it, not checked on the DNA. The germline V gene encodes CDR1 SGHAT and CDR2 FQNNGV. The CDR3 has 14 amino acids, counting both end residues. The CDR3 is CASSFGQGADEYFF.

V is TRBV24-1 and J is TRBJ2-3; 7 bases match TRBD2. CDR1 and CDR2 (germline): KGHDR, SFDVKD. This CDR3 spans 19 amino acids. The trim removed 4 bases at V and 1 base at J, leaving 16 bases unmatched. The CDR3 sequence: CATSDPAFASGGGTDTQYF. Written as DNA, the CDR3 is TGTGCCACCAGTGACCCAGCCTTTGCTAGCGGAGGGGGCACAGATACGCAGTATTTT.

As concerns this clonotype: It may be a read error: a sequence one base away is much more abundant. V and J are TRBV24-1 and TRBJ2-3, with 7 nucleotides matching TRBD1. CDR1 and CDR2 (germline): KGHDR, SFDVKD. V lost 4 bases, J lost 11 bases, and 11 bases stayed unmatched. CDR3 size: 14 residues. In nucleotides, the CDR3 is TGTGCCACCAGTGAAACAAACTCCAGGACAGGGCAGTATTTT. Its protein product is CATSETNSRTGQYF.

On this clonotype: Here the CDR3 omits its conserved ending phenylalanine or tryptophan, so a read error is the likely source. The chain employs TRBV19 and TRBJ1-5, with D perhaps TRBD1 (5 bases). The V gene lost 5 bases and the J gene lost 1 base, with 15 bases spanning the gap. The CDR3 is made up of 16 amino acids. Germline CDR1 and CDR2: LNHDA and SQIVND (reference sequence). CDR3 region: CASSAGSIVSNQPQHY. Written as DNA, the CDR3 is TGTGCCAGTAGTGCAGGGTCGATAGTGAGCAATCAGCCCCAGCATTAT.